The 29 T cell receptor beta chains below were found in one sample sequenced in a study of T cell clonotyping in hematopoietic cell transplantation. Measured with immunoSEQ multiplex PCR; TCRdb has only the in-frame clones, and not every one. Counted here are 9,500 to 12,000 clones, 85% to 90% occurring once; the ten biggest clones make up roughly 15%. Specimen: PBMCs, collected 100 days after allogeneic stem cell transplant. The receptor set was obtained from a female patient between 55 and 75 years old who had an allogeneic stem cell transplant from an unrelated donor, so the T cells may come from the graft donor. Some clones in this sample may be carry-over from other donors' samples.

This chain links TRBV9 with TRBJ1-6; D unresolved. V lost 0 bases to trimming and J lost 10 bases, with 5 bases between them. Germline lookup yields CDR1 SGDLS and CDR2 YYNGEE. This CDR3 is built from 12 residues. The CDR3 region is CASSVAGSPLHF. The CDR3 coding sequence is TGTGCCAGCAGCGTAGCGGGGTCACCCCTCCACTTT.

This clone was found once. V gene TRBV7-8 combines with J gene TRBJ2-6; D is ambiguous. The CDR3 contains 16 residues. From germline, CDR1 is SGHVS and CDR2 FQNEAQ. V lost 6 bases to trimming and J lost 0 bases, with 12 bases between them. In DNA form, the CDR3 reads TGTGCCAGCAGTCGACCTCCTAGCTCTGGGGCCAACGTCCTGACTTTC. This translates into CASSRPPSSGANVLTF.

This chain links TRBV27 with TRBJ2-2; D uncertain. This CDR3 region has 13 residues. Trimming removed 5 bases from V and 6 bases from J, with 10 bases in between. CDR1 is MNHEY and CDR2 is SMNVEV in the germline V gene (reference sequence). For the CDR3, the DNA is TGTGCCAGCAGTGCCCTAGGGCCCGGGGAGCTGTTTTTT. Residues: CASSALGPGELFF.

The J gene is TRBJ2-2, the V gene TRBV19; 12 bases line up with TRBD1. The germline gives CDR1 LNHDA, CDR2 SQIVND (reference sequence). This CDR3 is 16 amino acids long. The V gene end was trimmed by 5 bases and the J gene end by 4 bases; junction bases not matched to a gene: 5. CDR3 in DNA: TGTGCCAGTAGTCCCGGGACAGGGGGCACCACCGGGGAGCTGTTTTTT. This encodes CASSPGTGGTTGELFF.

This clone was observed a few times. The genes are TRBV6-5 and TRBJ2-2, with 7 nucleotides matching TRBD1. The CDR3 covers 15 residues. CDR1 is MNHEY and CDR2 is SVGAGI in the germline V gene. Germline trimming cut 0 bases from V and 5 bases from J; bases unmatched to any gene: 3. The CDR3, as DNA: TGTGCCAGCAGTTACTCGGAGACAGGGACCGGGGAGCTGTTTTTT. This translates into CASSYSETGTGELFF.

CDR3 DNA sequence: TGTGCCTGGACAGGGGGCGCCCCTGGAAACACCATATATTTT. Its protein product is CAWTGGAPGNTIYF. The J gene is TRBJ1-3, the V gene TRBV30; 8 bases line up with TRBD1. From germline, CDR1 is GTSNPN and CDR2 SVGIG (reference sequence). The V and J ends lost 4 bases and 2 bases, in that order; junction bases with no gene match: 4. The length of the CDR3 is 14 residues.

The rearrangement joins TRBV6-5 to TRBJ1-3; the D is unclear. The V gene lost 6 bases and the J gene lost 1 base, with 7 bases spanning the gap. CDR3 length: 13 amino acids. From germline, CDR1 is MNHEY and CDR2 SVGAGI. This CDR3 is CASRASSGNTIYF. The CDR3 nucleotides read TGTGCCAGCAGGGCCTCATCTGGAAACACCATATATTTT.

The chain joins TRBV11-1 to TRBJ2-5; no clear D. The CDR3 length is 11 residues. Germline CDR1 and CDR2: SGHAT and FQDESV (reference sequence). Trimming stripped 5 bases from V and 5 bases from J, with 6 bases between. The CDR3 coding sequence is TGTGCCAGCAGCGACTTCGAGACCCAGTACTTC. It translates to CASSDFETQYF.

The sample holds one count of this clone. The chain links TRBV30 to TRBJ2-7; TRBD1 matches 7 bases. Germline trimming cut 3 bases from V and 4 bases from J; bases unmatched to any gene: 0. In germline, CDR1 is GTSNPN, CDR2 SVGIG (reference sequence). CDR3 length equals 11 residues. The CDR3: CAWRQGYEQYF. The DNA for the CDR3 is TGTGCCTGGAGACAGGGGTACGAGCAGTACTTC. The full variable domain, completed using reference TRBV30 and TRBJ2-7, is SQTIHQWPATLVQPVGSPLSLECTVEGTSNPNLYWYRQAAGRGLQLLFYSVGIGQISSEVPQNLSASRPQDRQFILSSKKLLLSDSGFYLCAWRQGYEQYFGPGTRLTVT.

This CDR3 reads CAWSVQGQETNYGYTF. As DNA, the CDR3 is TGTGCCTGGAGTGTACAAGGGCAGGAGACTAACTATGGCTACACCTTC. The genes are TRBV30 and TRBJ1-2; no firm D call. The germline V gene encodes CDR1 GTSNPN and CDR2 SVGIG (reference sequence). Trimming took 0 bases from V and 0 from J, leaving 14 bases between them. This CDR3 region has 16 residues.

The J gene is TRBJ1-2, the V gene TRBV2; 10 nucleotides match TRBD1. The CDR3 loop spans 14 amino acids. Trimming cost V 6 bases and J 8 bases; bases outside gene matches: 9. CDR1 and CDR2 from the germline V gene are SNHLY and FYNNEI. The DNA of the CDR3 is TGTGCCAGCAGCGGTGGGACAGGGGCGCGGGGCTACACCTTC. It codes for CASSGGTGARGYTF.

The CDR3 region has the DNA TGTGCCAGCAGTCTCTACAGGGACACGGGGCAGCCCCAGCATTTT. It codes for CASSLYRDTGQPQHF. The chain carries TRBV27 and TRBJ1-5; weak D call: TRBD1 (6 bases). CDR1 MNHEY and CDR2 SMNVEV come from the germline V gene (reference sequence). The V and J ends lost 5 bases and 7 bases respectively, with 18 bases between them. The CDR3 is 15 amino acids.

The chain links TRBV5-6 to TRBJ2-7; no reliable D call. The CDR3 spans 12 residues. Trimming left V 3 bases short and J 0 bases short, with 4 bases between. Germline V gene lookup returns CDR1 SGHDT and CDR2 YYEEEE. CDR3 nucleotides: TGTGCCAGCAGCTGGACCTCCTACGAGCAGTACTTC. This encodes CASSWTSYEQYF.

The J gene is TRBJ2-1, the V gene TRBV28; D is perhaps TRBD1 (5 bases). Germline V CDR1 and CDR2: MDHEN, SYDVKM. The CDR3 spans 15 residues. V was pared by 1 base and J by 4 bases, with 11 bases between. The CDR3 DNA sequence: TGTGCCAGCAGTTTATCACAGGTTAGGTACAATGAGCAGTTCTTC. Translated, it gives CASSLSQVRYNEQFF.

The rearrangement uses TRBV9 and TRBJ1-1; the D is unclear. From germline, CDR1 is SGDLS and CDR2 YYNGEE. This CDR3 is built from 14 residues. Trimming stripped 0 bases from V and 1 base from J, with 7 bases between. This CDR3 is CASSVAYRNTEAFF. The DNA for the CDR3 is TGTGCCAGCAGCGTAGCGTATAGGAACACTGAAGCTTTCTTT.

This chain links TRBV18 with TRBJ2-3; the D gene is possibly TRBD2 (5 bases). The ends were cut back, 5 bases at V and 8 bases at J, with 23 bases in the middle. The CDR3 totals 16 residues. CDR1 is KGHSH and CDR2 is LQKENI in the germline V gene. For the CDR3, the DNA is TGTGCCAGCTCAGCCGGGGTAGGACGCAGCGGTGTTACGCAGTATTTT. Protein product: CASSAGVGRSGVTQYF.

This clone came up a few times. This chain uses TRBV7-9 with TRBJ1-2; 9 bases fit TRBD1. There are 14 residues in the CDR3. Unmatched junction bases numbered 6, after V lost 5 bases and J lost 5 bases. The germline V gene has CDR1 SEHNR and CDR2 FQNEAQ (reference sequence). The CDR3 DNA sequence: TGTGCCAGCAGCCCAAAGGACAGGGGATATGGCTACACCTTC. It yields the protein CASSPKDRGYGYTF.

For the CDR3, the DNA is TGCGCCAGCAGCTTGGACCTGACTAACGTTCGATACAATGAGCAGTTCTTC. Protein product: CASSLDLTNVRYNEQFF. The chain couples TRBV5-1 to TRBJ2-1, with a possible D match to TRBD2 (5 bases). CDR1 is SGHRS and CDR2 is YFSETQ in the germline V gene. Trimming stripped 0 bases from V and 4 bases from J, with 17 bases between. The CDR3 runs 17 residues.

The rearrangement joins TRBV7-2 to TRBJ2-7, with D perhaps TRBD2 (6 bases). The CDR3 contains 13 residues. Trimming removed 3 bases from V and 4 bases from J, with 10 bases in between. From germline, CDR1 is SGHTA and CDR2 FQGNSA. In DNA, the CDR3 is TGTGCCAGCAGCTTTTGGAGCGGGTACGAGCAGTACTTC. This encodes CASSFWSGYEQYF.

The rearrangement links TRBV5-1 to TRBJ2-7, with 8 nucleotides matching TRBD1. The CDR3 contains 16 residues. V shed 0 bases, J shed 0 bases, and the junction held 5 bases outside the gene matches. The germline gives CDR1 SGHRS, CDR2 YFSETQ. The CDR3 loop reads CASSLEDREASYEQYF. In nucleotides, the CDR3 is TGCGCCAGCAGCTTGGAGGACAGGGAAGCCTCCTACGAGCAGTACTTC.

The chain is built from TRBV4-3 and TRBJ2-3; TRBD1 aligns across 7 bases. With V trimmed by 5 bases and J by 2 bases, 10 bases remained unmatched. The CDR3 is 16 amino acids. The germline gives CDR1 LGHNA, CDR2 YSLEER. The CDR3 here is CASSFQGGYSTDTQYF. The CDR3 DNA sequence: TGCGCCAGCAGCTTCCAAGGGGGCTACTCCACAGATACGCAGTATTTT.

V usage is TRBV6-5 and J usage is TRBJ2-1, with 11 bases that match TRBD2. The germline V gene encodes CDR1 MNHEY and CDR2 SVGAGI. J was trimmed by 5 bases and V by 6 bases; bases with no gene match: 6. The CDR3 runs 15 residues. The CDR3 loop reads CASRLAGGPNNEQFF. The CDR3 region has the DNA TGTGCCAGCAGGTTAGCGGGAGGGCCTAACAATGAGCAGTTCTTC.

V is TRBV7-9 and J is TRBJ2-7, with 7 bases aligning to TRBD2. The V segment lost 0 bases and the J segment 7 bases; nucleotides outside the gene matches: 0. The CDR3 has 12 amino acids. Germline CDR1 is SEHNR and CDR2 is FQNEAQ (reference sequence). In DNA form, the CDR3 reads TGTGCCAGCAGCTTAGCGGGGGGGGAGCAGTACTTC. Its protein product is CASSLAGGEQYF.

This clone was counted once. This chain links TRBV4-2 with TRBJ2-7; either TRBD1 or TRBD2 may fit D (5 bases each). The CDR3 runs to 15 residues. Germline V gene sequence: CDR1 LGHNA, CDR2 YNFKEQ. V was clipped by 2 bases and J by 2 bases, with 13 bases between them. The CDR3 loop is CASSQLRDRAYEQYF. The CDR3 DNA reads as TGTGCCAGCAGCCAACTTCGGGACCGAGCCTACGAGCAGTACTTC.

The rearrangement uses TRBV27 and TRBJ2-7; 9 bases line up with TRBD2. Trimming removed 6 bases from V and 0 bases from J; junction bases left unmatched: 9. CDR1 and CDR2 from the germline V gene are MNHEY and SMNVEV (reference sequence). The CDR3 is made up of 16 amino acids. CDR3 coding DNA: TGTGCCAGCAGCCGCGGAACTAGCGGGTCCTCCTACGAGCAGTACTTC. Translation gives CASSRGTSGSSYEQYF.

V and J are TRBV27 and TRBJ2-7; TRBD2 agrees at 9 bases. This CDR3 has 15 residues. The V and J ends lost 7 bases and 0 bases, in that order; junction bases with no gene match: 7. The germline V gene has CDR1 MNHEY and CDR2 SMNVEV (reference sequence). The CDR3 here is CASTQTSGPSYEQYF. The DNA of the CDR3 is TGTGCCAGCACCCAGACTAGCGGTCCCTCCTACGAGCAGTACTTC.

The V and J genes are TRBV7-3 and TRBJ2-1, with 7 nucleotides matching TRBD2. This CDR3 contains 15 residues. Trimming took 8 bases from V and 0 from J; bases not matched to a gene: 7. Germline lookup yields CDR1 SGHTA and CDR2 FQGTGA. As DNA, the CDR3 is TGTGCCAGCCGGGCTAGCGGTAGCTCCTACAATGAGCAGTTCTTC. Translation: CASRASGSSYNEQFF. Using reference TRBV7-3 and TRBJ2-1 for the parts outside the CDR3, the full variable domain is GAGVSQTPSNKVTEKGKYVELRCDPISGHTALYWYRQSLGQGPEFLIYFQGTGAADDSGLPNDRFFAVRPEGSVSTLKIQRTERGDSAVYLCASRASGSSYNEQFFGPGTRLTVL.

The genes are TRBV6-1 and TRBJ2-6; the D gene is possibly TRBD1 (6 bases). The CDR3 covers 15 residues. The V and J ends lost 8 bases and 0 bases respectively, with 11 bases between them. The V gene's germline CDR1 is MNHNS and CDR2 SASEGT. In DNA form, the CDR3 reads TGTGCCAGCGAGGACAGCCCCTCTGGGGCCAACGTCCTGACTTTC. Protein sequence: CASEDSPSGANVLTF.

V gene TRBV19 combines with J gene TRBJ1-1; 10 positions match TRBD1. The CDR3 is 14 residues long. Germline V lookup: CDR1 LNHDA, CDR2 SQIVND (reference sequence). V was pared by 3 bases and J by 10 bases, with 8 bases of the junction left unmatched. The CDR3 DNA is TGTGCCAGTAGTATGTTTGGACAGGGGGAAGGAGCTTTCTTT. It translates to CASSMFGQGEGAFF.